Described below is a single T cell receptor (beta chain) sequence and its context. This record comes from a study of blood T cell repertoires in COVID-19. Study information: From the United States, Italy and Spain came samples of acute and convalescent COVID-19.

The table came from immunoSEQ multiplex PCR; TCRdb's copy has only in-frame clones and leaves some out. The table lists more than 250,000 clones, 70% to 90% of them singletons. Assignments of participants to cohorts depended upon their own reported clinical history. Donors in Cohort 3 counted as recovered after two negative PCRs, clearance, or symptom resolution. This TCR came from a young woman who had recovered from COVID-19. The sequenced material came from PBMCs or T cells enriched from blood (not recorded which).

The CDR3 protein is CAWSTKQGRQPQHF. CDR3 in DNA: TGTGCCTGGAGTACGAAACAGGGACGGCAGCCCCAGCATTTT. V usage is TRBV30 and J usage is TRBJ1-5; possible D gene TRBD1, 6 bases. Trimming shortened V by 2 bases and J by 7 bases, and 15 bases separated the two germline ends. Germline loops: CDR1 GTSNPN, CDR2 SVGIG (reference sequence). The CDR3 loop spans 14 amino acids.